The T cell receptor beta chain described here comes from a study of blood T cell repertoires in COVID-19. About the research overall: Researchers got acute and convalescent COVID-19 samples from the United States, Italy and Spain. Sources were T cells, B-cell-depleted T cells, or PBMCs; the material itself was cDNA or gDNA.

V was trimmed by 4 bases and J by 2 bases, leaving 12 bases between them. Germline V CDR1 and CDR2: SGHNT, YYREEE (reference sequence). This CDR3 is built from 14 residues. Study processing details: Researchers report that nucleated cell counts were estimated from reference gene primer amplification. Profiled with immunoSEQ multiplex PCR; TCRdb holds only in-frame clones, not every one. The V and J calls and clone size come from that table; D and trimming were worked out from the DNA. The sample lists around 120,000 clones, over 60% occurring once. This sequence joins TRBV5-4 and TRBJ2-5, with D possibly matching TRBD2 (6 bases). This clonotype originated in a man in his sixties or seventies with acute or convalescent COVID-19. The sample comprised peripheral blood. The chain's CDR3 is CASSPHGGQETQYF. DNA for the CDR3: TGTGCCAGCAGCCCGCACGGGGGACAAGAGACCCAGTACTTC.